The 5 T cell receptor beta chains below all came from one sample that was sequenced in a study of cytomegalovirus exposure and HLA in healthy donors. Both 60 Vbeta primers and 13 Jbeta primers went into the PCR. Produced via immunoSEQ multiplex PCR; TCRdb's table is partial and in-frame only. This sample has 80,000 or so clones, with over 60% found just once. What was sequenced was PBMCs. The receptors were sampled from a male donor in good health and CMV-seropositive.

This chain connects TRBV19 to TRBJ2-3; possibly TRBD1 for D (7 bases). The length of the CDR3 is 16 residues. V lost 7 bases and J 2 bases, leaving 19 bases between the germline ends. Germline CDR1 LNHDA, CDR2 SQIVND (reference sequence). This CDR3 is CASKEGAKSTTDTQYF. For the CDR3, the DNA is TGTGCCAGTAAGGAGGGGGCGAAAAGCACCACAGATACGCAGTATTTT. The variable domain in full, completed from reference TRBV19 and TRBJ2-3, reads DGGITQSPKYLFRKEGQNVTLSCEQNLNHDAMYWYRQDPGQGLRLIYYSQIVNDFQKGDIAEGYSVSREKKESFPLTVTSAQKNPTAFYLCASKEGAKSTTDTQYFGPGTRLTVL.

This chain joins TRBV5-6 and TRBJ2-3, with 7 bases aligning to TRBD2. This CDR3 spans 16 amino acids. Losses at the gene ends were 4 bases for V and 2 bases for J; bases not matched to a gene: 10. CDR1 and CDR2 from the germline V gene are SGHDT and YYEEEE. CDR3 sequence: CASSPGVAGPTDTQYF. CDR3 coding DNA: TGTGCCAGCAGCCCCGGGGTAGCGGGCCCCACAGATACGCAGTATTTT.

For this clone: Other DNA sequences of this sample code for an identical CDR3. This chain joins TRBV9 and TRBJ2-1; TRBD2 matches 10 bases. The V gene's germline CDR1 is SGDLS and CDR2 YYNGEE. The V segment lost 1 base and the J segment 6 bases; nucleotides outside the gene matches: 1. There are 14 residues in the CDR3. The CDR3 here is CASSVLAGANEQFF. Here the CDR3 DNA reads TGTGCCAGCAGCGTACTAGCGGGAGCCAATGAGCAGTTCTTC.

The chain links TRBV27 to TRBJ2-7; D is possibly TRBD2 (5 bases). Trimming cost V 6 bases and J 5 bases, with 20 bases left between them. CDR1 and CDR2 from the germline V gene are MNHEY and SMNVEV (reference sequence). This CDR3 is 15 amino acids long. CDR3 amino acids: CASRALGRPENEQYF. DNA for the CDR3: TGTGCCAGCAGGGCATTAGGGAGACCTGAGAACGAGCAGTACTTC.

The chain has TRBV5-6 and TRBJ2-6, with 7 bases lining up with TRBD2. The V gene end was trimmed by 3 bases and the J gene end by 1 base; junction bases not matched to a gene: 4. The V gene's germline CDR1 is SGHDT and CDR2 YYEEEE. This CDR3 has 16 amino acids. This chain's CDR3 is CASSWGGVSGANVLTF. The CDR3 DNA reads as TGTGCCAGCAGCTGGGGGGGGGTATCTGGGGCCAACGTCCTGACTTTC.